This TCR beta chain was profiled in a study of cytomegalovirus exposure and HLA in healthy donors. Germline V gene lookup returns CDR1 MNHEY and CDR2 SMNVEV (reference sequence). The CDR3 length is 15 residues. V lost 5 bases and J 0 bases, leaving 11 bases between the germline ends. Vbeta (60) and Jbeta (13) primers were used in the PCR. This table comes from immunoSEQ multiplex PCR, and its TCRdb copy is limited to in-frame clones, with some not included. There are fewer than 200,000 clones in the sample; around 80% occur only once, and 2.3% lies in the top ten. The source is a male donor in good health and CMV-seronegative. The chain is built from TRBV27 and TRBJ2-4; TRBD1 is a possible D gene (6 bases). Sequencing input: PBMCs. The CDR3, as DNA: TGTGCCAGCAGTCCTAACAGGGTAGCCAAAAACATTCAGTACTTC. Protein product: CASSPNRVAKNIQYF.